The 26 T cell receptor beta chains given below trace back to one sample, sequenced in a study of control samples from healthy donors and cancer patients. Method: immunoSEQ multiplex PCR; TCRdb's copy keeps in-frame clones and lacks some. Of 150,000 to 200,000 clones in the sample, around 92% are singletons; the top ten hold about 1.4%. The sample was blood. The receptor set was obtained from a woman in her 30s in good health.

The chain links TRBV3-1 (or the pseudogene TRBV3-2) to TRBJ2-7; tentative D call: TRBD1 (8 bases). The length of the CDR3 is 14 residues. V lost 1 base and J 7 bases, leaving 14 bases between the germline ends. Germline V gives CDR1 LGHDT, CDR2 YNNKEL (reference sequence). The CDR3 region is CASSQGQGRGEQYF. The DNA for the CDR3 is TGTGCCAGCAGCCAAGGACAGGGGCGGGGGGAGCAGTACTTC.

This chain uses TRBV29-1 with TRBJ1-1, with D perhaps matching TRBD1 (5 bases). The germline gives CDR1 SQVTM, CDR2 ANQGSEA. The CDR3 contains 15 residues. Trimming stripped 0 bases from V and 3 bases from J, with 14 bases between. CDR3 sequence reads: CSVEDGGGPYTEAFF. The CDR3 nucleotides read TGCAGCGTTGAAGATGGTGGGGGTCCGTACACTGAAGCTTTCTTT.

This sequence joins TRBV5-1 and TRBJ2-3; 7 bases match TRBD2. Germline CDR1 reads SGHRS; CDR2 reads YFSETQ. CDR3 length equals 16 residues. V shed 0 bases and J 0 bases; nucleotides not matched to a gene: 4. The CDR3 protein is CASSLGLASSTDTQYF. Written as DNA, the CDR3 is TGCGCCAGCAGCTTGGGACTAGCCTCTAGCACAGATACGCAGTATTTT.

The rearrangement links TRBV5-6 to TRBJ2-1; D is undetermined. The CDR3 totals 13 residues. CDR1 is SGHDT and CDR2 is YYEEEE in the germline V gene. V was cut by 0 bases and J by 9 bases, with 10 bases left in between. The CDR3 nucleotides are TGTGCCAGCAGCTTGGGAGTACCCGGTGAGCAGTTCTTC. Its translation is CASSLGVPGEQFF.

A remark on this clone: Other DNA sequences within the sample encode an identical CDR3. The chain combines TRBV12-3 or TRBV12-4 with TRBJ2-3; either TRBD1 or TRBD2 may fit D (5 bases each). The ends were cut back, 1 base at V and 4 bases at J, with 6 bases in the middle. This CDR3 is 13 amino acids long. CDR3 DNA sequence: TGTGCCAGCAGTTTAGGGGACCCAGATACGCAGTATTTT. Translated, it gives CASSLGDPDTQYF.

The chain employs TRBV18 and TRBJ1-5, with D tentatively TRBD1 (6 bases). The CDR3 consists of 14 residues. CDR1 and CDR2 from the germline V gene are KGHSH and LQKENI. With 3 bases removed from V and 6 bases from J, the gap between germline ends came to 12 bases. For the CDR3, the DNA is TGTGCCAGCTCACCCTCCAGGGGTGGTCAGCCCCAGCATTTT. This codes for CASSPSRGGQPQHF.

The rearrangement links TRBV15 to TRBJ2-2, with 7 bases fitting TRBD1. J gave up 5 bases and V 2 bases, and 2 bases lay outside the gene matches. Germline loops: CDR1 LNHNV, CDR2 YYDKDF (reference sequence). The CDR3 is 14 amino acids. The CDR3 sequence is CATSRQGETGELFF. The CDR3, as DNA: TGTGCCACCAGCAGACAGGGGGAGACCGGGGAGCTGTTTTTT. Full variable domain (rest looked up from reference TRBV15 and TRBJ2-2): DAMVIQNPRYQVTQFGKPVTLSCSQTLNHNVMYWYQQKSSQAPKLLFHYYDKDFNNEADTPDNFQSRRPNTSFCFLDIRSPGLGDTAMYLCATSRQGETGELFFGEGSRLTVL.

The chain uses TRBV7-9 and TRBJ2-5, with 9 bases identical to TRBD1. After removal of 5 bases from V and 5 bases from J, the junction contained 6 bases not matched to a gene. Germline V lookup: CDR1 SEHNR, CDR2 FQNEAQ (reference sequence). This CDR3 region has 14 residues. The CDR3 protein is CASSPGTGRETQYF. CDR3 DNA: TGTGCCAGCAGCCCCGGGACAGGGCGTGAGACCCAGTACTTC.

Turning to this clone: Different DNA sequences within this sample yield the same CDR3. The chain couples TRBV5-1 to TRBJ1-2; no clear D. V lost 0 bases and J lost 4, with 10 bases in between. The CDR3 has 14 residues. Germline V gene sequence: CDR1 SGHRS, CDR2 YFSETQ. The CDR3 loop is CASSLDRGGYGYTF. CDR3 coding DNA: TGCGCCAGCAGCTTGGACCGAGGAGGCTATGGCTACACCTTC.

This chain links TRBV3-1 (or the pseudogene TRBV3-2) with TRBJ1-1; 9 nucleotides match TRBD1. V trimming: 3 bases; J trimming: 12 bases; junction bases outside the gene matches: 5. From germline, CDR1 is LGHDT and CDR2 YNNKEL (reference sequence). This CDR3 contains 12 residues. Here the CDR3 reads CASSQRTGVTFF. The CDR3 DNA follows: TGTGCCAGCAGCCAGAGGACAGGGGTAACTTTCTTT.

The chain employs TRBV27 and TRBJ2-7; TRBD1 might be the D (6 bases). This CDR3 region has 14 residues. Deletions cut 2 bases from V and 3 bases from J, with 11 bases between. Germline V CDR1 and CDR2: MNHEY, SMNVEV (reference sequence). CDR3 DNA sequence: TGTGCCAGCAGTTTAGTAGGGGGAAGCTACGAGCAGTACTTC. It specifies CASSLVGGSYEQYF.

The chain couples TRBV6-5 to TRBJ1-2; D is undetermined. V was clipped by 5 bases and J by 8 bases, with 9 bases between them. The germline CDR1 and CDR2 sequences are MNHEY and SVGAGI. The CDR3 sequence is 11 residues long. For the CDR3, the DNA is TGTGCCAGCAGTCCGGGTCGCGGCTACACCTTC. The encoded protein is CASSPGRGYTF.

The CDR3 DNA reads as TGTGCCAGCAGCTTAGCGGCTACCTCTGGAAACACCATATATTTT. Its translation: CASSLAATSGNTIYF. This chain links TRBV7-2 with TRBJ1-3, with D unresolved. The CDR3 contains 15 residues. V was shortened by 0 bases and J by 0 bases, with 6 bases between the two germline ends. Germline V gene lookup returns CDR1 SGHTA and CDR2 FQGNSA.

The chain recombines TRBV2 with TRBJ2-7; TRBD2 matches 9 bases. CDR1 SNHLY and CDR2 FYNNEI come from the germline V gene. The ends lost 4 bases at V and 1 base at J; junction bases unmatched: 5. CDR3 length: 15 amino acids. The CDR3 region is CASSAERGASYEQYF. CDR3 DNA sequence: TGTGCCAGCAGTGCGGAGCGGGGGGCGTCCTACGAGCAGTACTTC.

This chain joins TRBV27 and TRBJ1-2; 11 bases are shared with TRBD1. The CDR3 extends over 14 amino acids. Germline V lookup: CDR1 MNHEY, CDR2 SMNVEV (reference sequence). Losses at the gene ends were 5 bases for V and 8 bases for J; bases not matched to a gene: 7. The CDR3 loop reads CASSPRTGGGGYTF. DNA of the CDR3: TGTGCCAGCAGTCCACGGACAGGGGGCGGCGGCTACACCTTC.

The chain carries TRBV7-9 and TRBJ2-7; D is uncertain. Looked up from germline, CDR1 is SEHNR and CDR2 is FQNEAQ (reference sequence). V was shortened by 7 bases and J by 0 bases, with 10 bases between the two germline ends. There are 13 residues in the CDR3. CDR3 bases: TGTGCCAGCACCCCGGGCACCTCCTACGAGCAGTACTTC. It encodes CASTPGTSYEQYF. The full variable domain, its missing parts supplied by reference TRBV7-9 and TRBJ2-7, is DTGVSQNPRHKITKRGQNVTFRCDPISEHNRLYWYRQTLGQGPEFLTYFQNEAQLEKSRLLSDRFSAERPKGSFSTLEIQRTEQGDSAMYLCASTPGTSYEQYFGPGTRLTVT.

The gene calls are TRBV4-1 and TRBJ1-2, with TRBD1 identical over 7 bases. Per the germline V gene, CDR1 is MGHRA and CDR2 is YSYEKL. CDR3 length equals 15 residues. Trimming cost V 1 base and J 3 bases; bases outside gene matches: 5. The CDR3 loop is CASSQAIRGDYGYTF. The CDR3 nucleotides are TGCGCCAGCAGCCAAGCAATCAGGGGGGACTATGGCTACACCTTC.

The chain employs TRBV2 and TRBJ1-4; the D is unclear. V lost 6 bases to trimming and J lost 2 bases, with 10 bases between them. This CDR3 has 14 residues. Per germline, CDR1 SNHLY and CDR2 FYNNEI. For the CDR3, the DNA is TGTGCCAGCAGGCCCGTTGGGACTAATGAAAAACTGTTTTTT. Its translation: CASRPVGTNEKLFF.

The chain carries TRBV15 and TRBJ2-7, with no clear D. CDR1 LNHNV and CDR2 YYDKDF come from the germline V gene (reference sequence). The germline V and J ends were trimmed by 1 base and 5 bases, with 12 bases remaining between them. The length of the CDR3 is 14 residues. The DNA of the CDR3 is TGTGCCACCAGCAGAGGGGCAGATTGGCACGAGCAGTACTTC. Its translation is CATSRGADWHEQYF.

The V and J genes are TRBV11-2 and TRBJ2-7; 8 nucleotides match TRBD1. Germline V gene lookup returns CDR1 SGHAT and CDR2 FQNNGV. The CDR3 is 15 amino acids. The J segment lost 1 base and the V segment lost 1 base, leaving 3 bases of the junction unmatched. The CDR3 nucleotides read TGTGCCAGCAGCTTAGGACAGGGGAGGTCCTACGAGCAGTACTTC. It translates to CASSLGQGRSYEQYF. Supplemented by reference TRBV11-2 and TRBJ2-7, the full variable domain reads EAGVAQSPRYKIIEKRQSVAFWCNPISGHATLYWYQQILGQGPKLLIQFQNNGVVDDSQLPKDRFSAERLKGVDSTLKIQPAKLEDSAVYLCASSLGQGRSYEQYFGPGTRLTVT.

The chain joins TRBV6-5 to TRBJ1-6; D gene uncertain. Germline CDR1 MNHEY, CDR2 SVGAGI. This CDR3 is built from 13 residues. Trimming cost V 6 bases and J 8 bases, with 11 bases left between them. CDR3 sequence: CASSRHWDSPLHF. CDR3 nucleotides: TGTGCCAGCAGCCGACACTGGGATTCACCCCTCCACTTT.

This chain uses TRBV6-5 with TRBJ2-7, with TRBD1 matching over 7 bases. CDR3 length: 16 residues. Germline V gene data show CDR1 as MNHEY and CDR2 as SVGAGI. V gave up 2 bases and J gave up 0 bases; unmatched junction bases: 7. DNA of the CDR3: TGTGCCAGCAGTTACCGACAGGGTTCCCCCTCCTACGAGCAGTACTTC. It is translated as CASSYRQGSPSYEQYF.

The V call is TRBV11-3, the J call TRBJ2-5; the D gene could be TRBD1 or TRBD2 (6 bases each). Looked up from germline, CDR1 is SGHNT and CDR2 is YENEEA. V was trimmed by 4 bases and J by 3 bases, leaving 9 bases between them. This CDR3 has 13 residues. The chain's CDR3 is CASSSRGEETQYF. CDR3 nucleotides: TGTGCCAGCAGCTCGAGGGGGGAAGAGACCCAGTACTTC.

V and J are TRBV5-4 and TRBJ2-1; 7 nucleotides line up with TRBD2. Germline V gene lookup returns CDR1 SGHNT and CDR2 YYREEE (reference sequence). V trimming: 0 bases; J trimming: 0 bases; junction bases outside the gene matches: 6. The CDR3 is 17 amino acids. The CDR3 is CASSLGLAASSYNEQFF. In DNA, the CDR3 is TGTGCCAGCAGCTTGGGACTAGCCGCTAGCTCCTACAATGAGCAGTTCTTC.

Notes on this clone: In the same sample, other DNA sequences code for this CDR3. V usage is TRBV6-5 and J usage is TRBJ2-3; D not resolved. The CDR3 has 13 amino acids. The ends were cut back, 5 bases at V and 2 bases at J, with 8 bases in the middle. Germline V gives CDR1 MNHEY, CDR2 SVGAGI. CDR3 residues: CASSSVITDTQYF. The CDR3 DNA reads as TGTGCCAGCAGTAGCGTAATCACAGATACGCAGTATTTT.

Here the CDR3 DNA reads TGTGCCAGCAGTTGGGGGCCAAGGCAATATGGCTACACCTTC. Encoded protein: CASSWGPRQYGYTF. This chain links TRBV27 with TRBJ1-2, with D possibly being TRBD1 (6 bases). Trimming removed 4 bases from V and 5 bases from J, with 14 bases in between. This CDR3 is built from 14 residues. CDR1 is MNHEY, CDR2 SMNVEV, per germline (reference sequence).